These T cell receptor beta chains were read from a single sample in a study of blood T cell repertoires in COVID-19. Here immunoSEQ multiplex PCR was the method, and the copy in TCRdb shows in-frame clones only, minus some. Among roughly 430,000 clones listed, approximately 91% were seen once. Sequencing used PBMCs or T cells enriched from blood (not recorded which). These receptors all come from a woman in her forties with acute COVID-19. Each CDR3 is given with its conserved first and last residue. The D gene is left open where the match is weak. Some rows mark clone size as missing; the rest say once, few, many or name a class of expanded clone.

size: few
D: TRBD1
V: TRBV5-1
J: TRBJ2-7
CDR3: CASSRGQGAYEQYF
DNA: TGCGCCAGCAGCCGGGGACAGGGGGCCTACGAGCAGTACTTC

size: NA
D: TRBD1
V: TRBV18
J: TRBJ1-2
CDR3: CASSPETGGAGYTF
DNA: TGTGCCAGCTCACCGGAGACAGGGGGCGCTGGCTACACCTTC

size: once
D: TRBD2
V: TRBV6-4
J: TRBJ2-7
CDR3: CASSDPSGGYEQYF
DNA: TGTGCCAGCAGTGACCCCAGCGGGGGCTACGAGCAGTACTTC

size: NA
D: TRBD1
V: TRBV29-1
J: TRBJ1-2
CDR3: CSVQKDRGRDGYTF
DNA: TGCAGCGTACAAAAGGACAGGGGGCGAGATGGCTACACCTTC

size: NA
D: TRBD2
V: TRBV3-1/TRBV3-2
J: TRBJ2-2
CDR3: CASSQSRGAGTGELFF
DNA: TGTGCCAGCAGCCAATCGCGGGGGGCGGGCACCGGGGAGCTGTTTTTT

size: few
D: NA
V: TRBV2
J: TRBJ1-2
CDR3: CASNPGGVGVYGYTF
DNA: TGTGCCAGCAACCCGGGGGGGGTAGGGGTCTATGGCTACACCTTC

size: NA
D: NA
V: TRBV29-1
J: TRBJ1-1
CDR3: CSVGAGWGTEAFF
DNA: TGCAGCGTTGGGGCAGGGTGGGGAACTGAAGCTTTCTTT

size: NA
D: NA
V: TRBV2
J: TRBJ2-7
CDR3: CASSEALAVSYEQYF
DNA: TGTGCCAGCAGTGAAGCGCTTGCAGTCTCCTACGAGCAGTACTTC

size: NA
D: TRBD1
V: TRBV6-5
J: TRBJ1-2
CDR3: CASWGQGIGGYTF
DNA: TGTGCCAGCTGGGGACAGGGTATTGGTGGCTACACCTTC

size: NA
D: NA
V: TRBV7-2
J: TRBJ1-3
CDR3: CASRTQGGGSGNTIYF
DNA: TGTGCCAGCAGGACCCAGGGCGGGGGATCTGGAAACACCATATATTTT

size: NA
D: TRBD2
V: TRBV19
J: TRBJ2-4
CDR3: CASSRIAGAKNIQYF
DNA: TGTGCCAGTAGCCGAATAGCGGGAGCCAAAAACATTCAGTACTTC

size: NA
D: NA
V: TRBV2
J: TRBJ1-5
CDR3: CASSELAGYQPQHF
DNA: TGTGCCAGCAGTGAGTTGGCAGGTTATCAGCCCCAGCATTTT

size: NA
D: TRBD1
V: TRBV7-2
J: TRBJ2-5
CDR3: CASSSQTGTQETQYF
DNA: TGTGCCAGCAGCTCACAGACAGGGACGCAAGAGACCCAGTACTTC

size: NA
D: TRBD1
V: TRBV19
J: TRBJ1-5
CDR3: CASSMGQGGNQPQHF
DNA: TGTGCCAGTAGTATGGGACAGGGAGGCAATCAGCCCCAGCATTTT

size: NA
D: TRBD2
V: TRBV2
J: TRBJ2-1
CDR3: CASRRAGSSYNEQFF
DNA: TGTGCCAGCAGAAGAGCGGGGAGCTCCTACAATGAGCAGTTCTTC

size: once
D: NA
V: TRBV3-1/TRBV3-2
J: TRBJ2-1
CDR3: CASSHDSFNEQFF
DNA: TGTGCCAGCAGCCACGACTCCTTCAATGAGCAGTTCTTC

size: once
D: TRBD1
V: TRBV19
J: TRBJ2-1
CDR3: CASSVLRDRVGEQFF
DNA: TGTGCCAGTAGTGTCCTACGGGACAGGGTAGGCGAGCAGTTCTTC